The 10 T cell receptor beta chains listed next were all sequenced from one sample in a study of control samples from healthy donors and cancer patients. Data came from immunoSEQ multiplex PCR; TCRdb stores just in-frame clones and leaves some out. The data show roughly 170,000 clones, with around 92% seen just once and around 2.2% held by the top ten. Sequencing was done on a sample of blood. These receptors all come from a woman aged 40 to 50 in good health.

The gene calls are TRBV5-6 and TRBJ1-1; no clear D. V was pared by 0 bases and J by 4 bases, with 7 bases between. The germline gives CDR1 SGHDT, CDR2 YYEEEE. This CDR3 comprises 13 residues. The CDR3 loop is CASSLEGSTEAFF. The CDR3 DNA reads as TGTGCCAGCAGCTTGGAGGGCAGCACTGAAGCTTTCTTT.

The V and J genes are TRBV6-6 and TRBJ1-1; no reliable D call. Trimming cost V 2 bases and J 6 bases, with 7 bases left between them. There are 12 residues in the CDR3. The V gene's germline CDR1 is MNHNY and CDR2 SVGAGI (reference sequence). The CDR3 loop is CASSYQTAEAFF. CDR3 coding DNA: TGTGCCAGCAGTTACCAAACAGCTGAAGCTTTCTTT.

The J gene is TRBJ1-4, the V gene TRBV2, with no clear D. V was pared by 6 bases and J by 0 bases, with 2 bases between. CDR3 length equals 12 residues. The germline CDR1 and CDR2 sequences are SNHLY and FYNNEI. Here the CDR3 reads CASRATNEKLFF. CDR3 nucleotides: TGTGCCAGCAGAGCAACTAATGAAAAACTGTTTTTT.

This clone has a single count. This chain connects TRBV28 to TRBJ2-2; D is possibly TRBD2 (5 bases). Germline V gene data show CDR1 as MDHEN and CDR2 as SYDVKM. The CDR3 loop spans 13 amino acids. Between the trimmed V and J ends, which lost 4 bases and 2 bases, there was a span of 5 bases. The CDR3 loop is CASSSGNTGELFF. CDR3 bases: TGTGCCAGCAGTTCGGGAAACACCGGGGAGCTGTTTTTT.

The chain recombines TRBV19 with TRBJ1-1, with D possibly TRBD1 on 6 matching bases. V gave up 6 bases and J gave up 1 base, with 9 bases separating them. The CDR3 length is 13 residues. The germline V gene encodes CDR1 LNHDA and CDR2 SQIVND (reference sequence). The CDR3 reads CASSMGQNTEAFF. The CDR3 region has the DNA TGTGCCAGTAGCATGGGACAGAACACTGAAGCTTTCTTT.

The chain recombines TRBV5-1 with TRBJ1-2; no clear D gene. Looked up from germline, CDR1 is SGHRS and CDR2 is YFSETQ. V dropped 4 bases and J dropped 0 bases, with 7 bases sitting between them. The CDR3 runs to 13 residues. The CDR3 coding sequence is TGCGCCAGCAGCGTAGGAGCTAACTATGGCTACACCTTC. It codes for CASSVGANYGYTF.

The CDR3 DNA follows: TGTGCCAGCAGCCCTACTCTAGCGGACTCCTACAATGAGCAGTTCTTC. This sequence encodes CASSPTLADSYNEQFF. This sequence joins TRBV3-1 (or the pseudogene TRBV3-2) and TRBJ2-1; 7 positions match TRBD2. CDR1 LGHDT and CDR2 YNNKEL come from the germline V gene (reference sequence). Trimming at V came to 4 bases and at J to 0 bases, leaving 6 bases not matched to a gene. This CDR3 is 16 amino acids long.

The rearrangement joins TRBV25-1 to TRBJ2-2; 9 bases align to TRBD1. With 4 bases clipped from V and 3 bases from J, the junction kept 0 bases outside the gene matches. The CDR3 contains 14 residues. Germline V gene sequence: CDR1 MGHDK, CDR2 SYGVNS. CDR3 loop: CASSGTGDTGELFF. The CDR3, as DNA: TGTGCCAGCAGTGGGACAGGGGACACCGGGGAGCTGTTTTTT.

The V and J genes are TRBV7-9 and TRBJ2-5; D unclear. V was cut by 5 bases and J by 2 bases, with 9 bases left in between. Looked up from germline, CDR1 is SEHNR and CDR2 is FQNEAQ (reference sequence). The CDR3 covers 13 residues. CDR3 DNA: TGTGCCAGCAGCGCCCCCGATCAAGAGACCCAGTACTTC. Amino acids: CASSAPDQETQYF.

In this sample, this clone turned up once. This chain joins TRBV10-2 and TRBJ2-7; 12 bases match TRBD2. Germline V lookup: CDR1 WSHSY, CDR2 SAAADI. The CDR3 is made up of 12 amino acids. The V and J ends lost 8 bases and 6 bases, in that order; junction bases with no gene match: 2. The CDR3 DNA sequence: TGCGCCAGCCGACTAGCGGGGGCCGAGCAGTACTTC. Translating gives CASRLAGAEQYF.